The 29 T cell receptor beta chains below all came from one sample that was sequenced in a study of OX40 agonist ivuxolimab in advanced cancers. Clones were sequenced by immunoSEQ multiplex PCR, and TCRdb holds only the in-frame ones, with some missing. The data hold fewer than 55,000 clones, with around nine tenths observed a single time. Sequencing used CD4+ or CD8+ T cells sorted from blood, obtained in a trial of the OX40 agonist ivuxolimab. Receptor source: an adult with an advanced solid tumor such as melanoma, head and neck, liver or kidney cancer.

This clone appeared once. The gene calls are TRBV19 and TRBJ1-5, with 7 bases identical to TRBD1. CDR1 LNHDA and CDR2 SQIVND come from the germline V gene (reference sequence). This CDR3 spans 15 amino acids. V was clipped by 5 bases and J by 1 base; unmatched bases: 5. The CDR3 reads CASSWTGKSNQPQHF. For the CDR3, the DNA is TGTGCCAGTAGTTGGACAGGCAAAAGCAATCAGCCCCAGCATTTT.

CDR3 in DNA: TGTGCCAGCAGCTTAGCTAGCGGGGTCTACAATGAGCAGTTCTTC. Protein: CASSLASGVYNEQFF. This chain connects TRBV7-9 to TRBJ2-1, with 8 bases that match TRBD2. Germline V gives CDR1 SEHNR, CDR2 FQNEAQ (reference sequence). V lost 0 bases and J lost 3; bases outside the gene matches: 1. CDR3 size: 15 residues.

The CDR3 protein is CASSILAGGETQYF. The CDR3 nucleotides are TGTGCCAGCAGCATCTTAGCGGGAGGGGAGACCCAGTACTTC. The chain uses TRBV13 and TRBJ2-5, with 11 bases identical to TRBD2. Germline V gives CDR1 PRHDT, CDR2 FYEKMQ (reference sequence). This CDR3 has 14 residues. Trimming removed 5 bases from V and 5 bases from J; junction bases left unmatched: 4.

The chain employs TRBV7-8 and TRBJ1-2, with D possibly being TRBD1 (5 bases). This CDR3 is built from 14 residues. V dropped 3 bases and J dropped 4 bases, with 12 bases sitting between them. Germline CDR1 SGHVS, CDR2 FQNEAQ. CDR3 sequence (DNA): TGTGCCAGCAGCTTGGGGGGGATAAGCTATGGCTACACCTTC. Protein product: CASSLGGISYGYTF.

This sequence joins TRBV28 and TRBJ2-1, with 9 bases fitting TRBD2. The V gene end was trimmed by 6 bases and the J gene end by 2 bases; junction bases not matched to a gene: 5. The germline V gene has CDR1 MDHEN and CDR2 SYDVKM. The CDR3 extends over 15 amino acids. DNA of the CDR3: TGTGCCAGCAGGTCACTAGCGGGTACCTACAATGAGCAGTTCTTC. It is translated as CASRSLAGTYNEQFF. The variable domain in full, with the rest retrieved from reference TRBV28 and TRBJ2-1, is DVKVTQSSRYLVKRTGEKVFLECVQDMDHENMFWYRQDPGLGLRLIYFSYDVKMKEKGDIPEGYSVSREKKERFSLILESASTNQTSMYLCASRSLAGTYNEQFFGPGTRLTVL.

This clone was seen a handful of times. The chain joins TRBV6-5 to TRBJ1-2; D uncertain. The length of the CDR3 is 13 residues. From germline, CDR1 is MNHEY and CDR2 SVGAGI. V lost 10 bases and J 6 bases, leaving 18 bases between the germline ends. In nucleotides, the CDR3 is TGTGCCACCTCCGTAGTAGGGCGCAATGGCTACACCTTC. Its protein product is CATSVVGRNGYTF.

CDR3 bases: TGTGCCAGCTCACAATCCGGGACAGGGGAGAATTCACCCCTCCACTTT. Amino acids: CASSQSGTGENSPLHF. The chain couples TRBV18 to TRBJ1-6; 10 bases agree with TRBD1. V gave up 4 bases and J gave up 7 bases; unmatched junction bases: 7. Germline CDR1 KGHSH, CDR2 LQKENI. This CDR3 spans 16 amino acids.

This clone ranks as medium-sized. The CDR3 bases are TGTGCCAGCAGCGTAGATGTAAGTTCTTCCTACGAGCAGTACTTC. It specifies CASSVDVSSSYEQYF. The chain carries TRBV9 and TRBJ2-7; D gene unclear. This CDR3 has 15 residues. CDR1 is SGDLS and CDR2 is YYNGEE in the germline V gene. V was trimmed by 0 bases and J by 1 base, leaving 11 bases between them.

This rearrangement joins TRBV7-2 to TRBJ1-1; D unresolved. Germline V gene sequence: CDR1 SGHTA, CDR2 FQGNSA. There are 14 residues in the CDR3. V gave up 3 bases and J gave up 6 bases, with 14 bases separating them. CDR3 residues: CASSFVYGLAEAFF. The DNA for the CDR3 is TGTGCCAGCAGCTTTGTCTATGGGTTAGCTGAAGCTTTCTTT.

Notes on this clone: The same CDR3 arises from other DNA sequences in this sample as well. The chain couples TRBV9 to TRBJ2-3; no clear D gene. Germline V lookup: CDR1 SGDLS, CDR2 YYNGEE. The ends were cut back, 0 bases at V and 4 bases at J, with 6 bases in the middle. The CDR3 sequence is 13 residues long. The CDR3 nucleotides are TGTGCCAGCAGCGTAGACCCCGCAGATACGCAGTATTTT. Protein product: CASSVDPADTQYF.

This clone is a singleton in its sample. CDR3 residues: CAWSVTYEQYF. Written as DNA, the CDR3 is TGTGCCTGGAGTGTTACATACGAGCAGTACTTC. V and J are TRBV30 and TRBJ2-7; the D is unclear. The CDR3 runs to 11 residues. The V end was cut by 0 bases, the J end by 4 bases, with 4 bases between. Germline CDR1 reads GTSNPN; CDR2 reads SVGIG (reference sequence).

The chain has TRBV20-1 and TRBJ2-7; D not certain. V was shortened by 1 base and J by 3 bases, with 4 bases between the two germline ends. The CDR3 has 11 amino acids. Looked up from germline, CDR1 is DFQATT and CDR2 is SNEGSKA (reference sequence). The CDR3 protein is CSARGGYEQYF. The CDR3 nucleotides read TGCAGTGCTAGAGGGGGCTACGAGCAGTACTTC.

The rearrangement links TRBV11-1 to TRBJ1-1; D perhaps matches TRBD1 (5 bases). The CDR3 is 12 residues long. CDR1 SGHAT and CDR2 FQDESV come from the germline V gene (reference sequence). V was trimmed by 5 bases and J by 6 bases, leaving 10 bases between them. CDR3 sequence: CASSQWGAEAFF. The CDR3 DNA reads as TGTGCCAGCAGCCAATGGGGCGCTGAAGCTTTCTTT.

This clone was detected a few times. The V gene is TRBV9, the J gene TRBJ2-7; D gene uncertain. CDR1 and CDR2 (germline): SGDLS, YYNGEE. The CDR3 length is 13 residues. V lost 0 bases and J lost 6, with 10 bases in between. In DNA form, the CDR3 reads TGTGCCAGCAGCGTAGGGGGATTGGGCGAGCAGTACTTC. Encoded protein: CASSVGGLGEQYF.

The V gene is TRBV7-6, the J gene TRBJ1-2; 9 bases are shared with TRBD1. V trimming: 3 bases; J trimming: 3 bases; junction bases outside the gene matches: 8. This CDR3 contains 16 residues. Germline V CDR1 and CDR2: SGHVS, FNYEAQ. The CDR3 bases are TGTGCCAGCAGCTTGAATTTGGACAGGGGTGACTATGGCTACACCTTC. Protein sequence: CASSLNLDRGDYGYTF. Drawing the rest from reference TRBV7-6 and TRBJ1-2, the complete variable domain is GAGVSQSPRYKVTKRGQDVALRCDPISGHVSLYWYRQALGQGPEFLTYFNYEAQQDKSGLPNDRFSAERPEGSISTLTIQRTEQRDSAMYRCASSLNLDRGDYGYTFGSGTRLTVV.

In this sample, this clone turned up once. J is TRBJ2-7 and V is TRBV7-9, with D possibly being TRBD1 (6 bases). This CDR3 spans 15 amino acids. The V gene lost 4 bases and the J gene lost 0 bases, with 13 bases spanning the gap. Germline-derived CDR1 and CDR2 are SEHNR and FQNEAQ (reference sequence). The CDR3, as DNA: TGTGCCAGCAGCTCCCCGGTGACAGGCTCCTACGAGCAGTACTTC. Protein: CASSSPVTGSYEQYF.

The rearrangement uses TRBV9 and TRBJ2-6; the D gene could be TRBD1 or TRBD2 (5 bases each). The germline gives CDR1 SGDLS, CDR2 YYNGEE. V was shortened by 6 bases and J by 0 bases, with 13 bases between the two germline ends. The CDR3 is 16 residues long. The CDR3 reads CASTEGPSSGANVLTF. CDR3 DNA: TGTGCCAGCACTGAGGGACCAAGCTCTGGGGCCAACGTCCTGACTTTC. Using reference TRBV9 and TRBJ2-6 for the parts outside the CDR3, the full variable domain is DSGVTQTPKHLITATGQRVTLRCSPRSGDLSVYWYQQSLDQGLQFLIQYYNGEERAKGNILERFSAQQFPDLHSELNLSSLELGDSALYFCASTEGPSSGANVLTFGAGSRLTVL.

The chain carries TRBV19 and TRBJ2-7, with TRBD2 matching over 9 bases. The J segment lost 0 bases and the V segment lost 3 bases, leaving 6 bases of the junction unmatched. Looked up from germline, CDR1 is LNHDA and CDR2 is SQIVND (reference sequence). The CDR3 consists of 16 residues. This CDR3 reads CASSIEASGISYEQYF. The CDR3 DNA follows: TGTGCCAGTAGTATTGAGGCTAGCGGGATCTCCTACGAGCAGTACTTC. Full variable domain (rest looked up from reference TRBV19 and TRBJ2-7): DGGITQSPKYLFRKEGQNVTLSCEQNLNHDAMYWYRQDPGQGLRLIYYSQIVNDFQKGDIAEGYSVSREKKESFPLTVTSAQKNPTAFYLCASSIEASGISYEQYFGPGTRLTVT.

This chain connects TRBV9 to TRBJ1-1, with D possibly TRBD1 on 5 matching bases. This CDR3 is 15 amino acids long. Per germline, CDR1 SGDLS and CDR2 YYNGEE. V lost 0 bases, J lost 0 bases, and 9 bases lay in between. The CDR3 loop is CASSVDGGMNTEAFF. The CDR3 coding sequence is TGTGCCAGCAGCGTAGATGGGGGGATGAACACTGAAGCTTTCTTT.

V and J are TRBV5-6 and TRBJ2-5, with D perhaps matching TRBD2 (5 bases). CDR1 and CDR2 (germline): SGHDT, YYEEEE. The ends were cut back, 1 base at V and 0 bases at J, with 16 bases in the middle. The CDR3 is made up of 17 amino acids. The CDR3: CASSLKVKGEYQETQYF. The CDR3 coding sequence is TGTGCCAGCAGCTTGAAGGTGAAGGGAGAGTACCAAGAGACCCAGTACTTC.

V gene TRBV2 combines with J gene TRBJ2-1; TRBD2 matches at 13 bases. Germline assignment: CDR1 SNHLY and CDR2 FYNNEI. J was trimmed by 10 bases and V by 3 bases; bases with no gene match: 3. There are 14 residues in the CDR3. CDR3 amino acids: CASSDLGLAGEQFF. The CDR3 coding sequence is TGTGCCAGCAGTGATTTGGGACTAGCGGGAGAGCAGTTCTTC.

This chain joins TRBV4-3 and TRBJ2-3, with a possible D match to TRBD2 (6 bases). Germline V gene lookup returns CDR1 LGHNA and CDR2 YSLEER. V lost 3 bases and J lost 0, with 13 bases in between. The length of the CDR3 is 16 residues. Here the CDR3 reads CASSQKGLPSTDTQYF. As DNA, the CDR3 is TGCGCCAGCAGCCAGAAAGGACTACCTAGCACAGATACGCAGTATTTT.

The chain couples TRBV30 to TRBJ1-5, with no clear D. Germline V gives CDR1 GTSNPN, CDR2 SVGIG (reference sequence). V lost 3 bases and J 2 bases, leaving 5 bases between the germline ends. This CDR3 comprises 12 residues. The CDR3 is CAWRKGNQPQHF. For the CDR3, the DNA is TGTGCCTGGAGGAAGGGCAATCAGCCCCAGCATTTT.

This rearrangement joins TRBV27 to TRBJ2-1; 13 positions match TRBD2. The CDR3 is 18 residues long. V was clipped by 4 bases and J by 9 bases; unmatched bases: 15. Per germline, CDR1 MNHEY and CDR2 SMNVEV (reference sequence). This CDR3 is CASSYLEGGGLAGSEQFF. The DNA of the CDR3 is TGTGCCAGCAGTTACCTCGAGGGGGGGGGACTAGCGGGAAGTGAGCAGTTCTTC.

The chain couples TRBV7-9 to TRBJ2-7; a weak D match, TRBD1 (5 bases). The V end lost 5 bases, the J end lost 6 bases, and 11 bases lay between the germline ends. The germline CDR1 and CDR2 sequences are SEHNR and FQNEAQ (reference sequence). The CDR3 sequence is 12 residues long. The CDR3 region is CASSHGGAEQYF. As DNA, the CDR3 is TGTGCCAGCAGCCACGGTGGGGCCGAGCAGTACTTC.

This chain joins TRBV6-1 and TRBJ2-1; 8 positions agree with TRBD2. This CDR3 has 14 amino acids. Germline V gene sequence: CDR1 MNHNS, CDR2 SASEGT. V lost 8 bases to trimming and J lost 6 bases; unmatched junction nucleotides: 9. Here the CDR3 DNA reads TGTGCCAGCCCCCGGGAGGGGGGAGGCAATGAGCAGTTCTTC. It yields the protein CASPREGGGNEQFF.

V usage is TRBV27 and J usage is TRBJ1-1; D uncertain. Trimming shortened V by 0 bases and J by 0 bases, and 8 bases separated the two germline ends. This CDR3 has 15 amino acids. The V gene's germline CDR1 is MNHEY and CDR2 SMNVEV (reference sequence). In DNA form, the CDR3 reads TGTGCCAGCAGTTTATCGACAAAACTGAACACTGAAGCTTTCTTT. Protein: CASSLSTKLNTEAFF.

The genes are TRBV27 and TRBJ2-3; tentatively, D is TRBD1 (6 bases). V was pared by 4 bases and J by 2 bases, with 16 bases between. This CDR3 contains 16 residues. Germline CDR1 reads MNHEY; CDR2 reads SMNVEV (reference sequence). In nucleotides, the CDR3 is TGTGCCAGCAGTTCCGCCACCGGGACATACACAGATACGCAGTATTTT. It is translated as CASSSATGTYTDTQYF.

This chain connects TRBV13 to TRBJ2-5, with D perhaps being TRBD1 or TRBD2 (5 bases each). The CDR3 is 14 residues long. Germline V lookup: CDR1 PRHDT, CDR2 FYEKMQ (reference sequence). V gave up 2 bases and J gave up 4 bases, with 11 bases separating them. DNA for the CDR3: TGTGCCAGCAGCTTAAGGGGTCGGGGAGAGACCCAGTACTTC. Its translation: CASSLRGRGETQYF.